This is a list of T cell receptor beta chains from one sample in a study of somatic mutations in cytotoxic T cells in rheumatoid arthritis. TCRdb keeps only in-frame clones here, not all; method: immunoSEQ multiplex PCR. The table records 16,000 or so clones, approximately 79% of them present only once. Input material: CD8+ T cells sorted from blood. The receptors were gathered from an adult with rheumatoid arthritis. Both conserved end residues are part of each CDR3. Each record gives: D gene, J gene, clone size, V gene, CDR3 length, CDR3 protein, CDR3 DNA. D genes are given only for firm matches. A row's size may be missing; if present it is once, few, many or a size class.

.,TRBJ1-5,once,TRBV7-6,15,CASSLGVTANQPQHF,TGTGCCAGCAGCTTAGGAGTTACGGCGAATCAGCCCCAGCATTTT
.,TRBJ1-1,.,TRBV19,17,CASSIVRGGSGLTEAFF,TGTGCCAGTAGTATAGTGAGGGGGGGGAGCGGGCTCACTGAAGCTTTCTTT
.,TRBJ1-1,.,TRBV6-1,12,CATSTMNTEAFF,TGTGCCACTAGCACCATGAACACTGAAGCTTTCTTT
.,TRBJ2-7,.,TRBV6-5,15,CASTPQVTSSYEQYF,TGTGCCAGCACCCCCCAAGTCACGAGCTCCTACGAGCAGTACTTC
.,TRBJ2-1,.,TRBV12-5,14,CASGLVQGRNEQFF,TGTGCTAGTGGTTTGGTACAGGGGAGGAATGAGCAGTTCTTC
.,TRBJ2-3,.,TRBV6-5,14,CASSSDSFTDTQYF,TGTGCCAGCAGTTCGGACAGCTTCACAGATACGCAGTATTTT
TRBD1,TRBJ1-2,few,TRBV29-1,15,CSAVLGQGWGYGYTF,TGCAGCGCCGTTCTTGGACAGGGTTGGGGCTATGGCTACACCTTC
TRBD1,TRBJ1-2,.,TRBV28,16,CASSLYRTGLNYGYTF,TGTGCCAGCAGTTTATATAGGACAGGGCTAAACTATGGCTACACCTTC
.,TRBJ1-2,.,TRBV4-3,14,CASSQDRGDYGYTF,TGCGCCAGCAGCCAAGATAGGGGGGACTATGGCTACACCTTC
TRBD1,TRBJ2-1,.,TRBV6-1,16,CASSEQTGGSYNEQFF,TGTGCCAGCAGTGAACAAACAGGGGGCTCCTACAATGAGCAGTTCTTC
.,TRBJ2-7,.,TRBV28,13,CASSPPGRNEQYF,TGTGCCAGCAGTCCCCCCGGTCGTAACGAGCAGTACTTC
TRBD1,TRBJ1-5,.,TRBV7-2,14,CASSLERGLKPQHF,TGTGCCAGCAGCTTAGAAAGGGGGCTTAAGCCCCAGCATTTT
.,TRBJ2-1,.,TRBV6-5,12,CASSWGNNEQFF,TGTGCCAGCAGTTGGGGAAACAATGAGCAGTTCTTC
.,TRBJ2-7,.,TRBV5-1,13,CASRQDGTYEQYF,TGCGCCAGCAGACAGGACGGCACCTACGAGCAGTACTTC
.,TRBJ1-4,.,TRBV27,14,CASSLRRIDEKLFF,TGTGCCAGCAGTTTAAGGCGGATTGATGAAAAGTTGTTTTTT
TRBD1,TRBJ2-2,.,TRBV6-5,15,CASSAGTGRTGELFF,TGTGCCAGCAGTGCCGGGACAGGGAGAACCGGGGAGCTGTTTTTT
.,TRBJ2-1,.,TRBV28,14,CASSFLDEHNEQFF,TGTGCCAGCAGTTTCCTGGACGAGCACAATGAGCAGTTCTTC
.,TRBJ1-1,.,TRBV11-2,15,CASSPILDGDTEAFF,TGTGCCAGCAGCCCCATCCTTGACGGAGACACTGAAGCTTTCTTT
.,TRBJ2-7,.,TRBV28,13,CASTQPGSYEQYF,TGTGCCAGCACCCAGCCCGGATCCTACGAGCAGTACTTC
.,TRBJ2-5,.,TRBV6-5,12,CASSAGLETQYF,TGTGCCAGCAGCGCGGGGTTGGAGACCCAGTACTTC
TRBD1,TRBJ2-1,.,TRBV28,15,CASSPGDRGRNEQFF,TGTGCCAGCAGTCCTGGGGACAGGGGGAGGAATGAGCAGTTCTTC
.,TRBJ2-2,.,TRBV7-6,14,CASSLPPGAGELFF,TGTGCCAGCAGCTTACCCCCGGGGGCCGGGGAGCTGTTTTTT
.,TRBJ2-5,.,TRBV28,15,CASSLDSLYGGTQYF,TGTGCCAGCAGTTTAGACAGCTTATACGGGGGGACCCAGTACTTC
.,TRBJ1-1,.,TRBV4-1,13,CASSQDPFPEAFF,TGCGCCAGCAGCCAGGACCCCTTCCCTGAAGCTTTCTTT
.,TRBJ2-5,once,TRBV10-3,14,CAISDSGSAETQYF,TGTGCCATCAGCGACTCGGGATCTGCAGAGACCCAGTACTTC
.,TRBJ2-1,.,TRBV4-3,14,CASSNLGSYNEQFF,TGCGCCAGCAGCAATTTAGGATCCTACAATGAGCAGTTCTTC
.,TRBJ2-3,.,TRBV4-3,18,CASSQDLAGLRITDTQYF,TGCGCCAGCAGCCAAGATCTGGCCGGTCTGAGGATCACAGATACTCAGTATTTT
.,TRBJ1-2,.,TRBV6-5,14,CASIPVGYGYGYTF,TGTGCCAGCATTCCCGTGGGTTACGGCTATGGCTACACCTTC
.,TRBJ1-2,.,TRBV10-3,15,CAISAFVGGGYGYTF,TGTGCCATCAGTGCTTTTGTGGGAGGGGGCTATGGCTACACCTTC
.,TRBJ1-1,few,TRBV4-1,14,CASSQVAGKTEAFF,TGCGCCAGCAGCCAAGTGGCAGGGAAGACTGAAGCTTTCTTT
TRBD2,TRBJ2-3,.,TRBV7-9,17,CASSSERGLAATDTQYF,TGTGCCAGCAGCTCCGAGCGGGGACTAGCGGCCACAGATACGCAGTATTTT
.,TRBJ1-2,.,TRBV6-5,15,CASSYSRSRLYGYTF,TGTGCCAGCAGTTACTCGAGGAGTCGCCTCTATGGCTACACCTTC
.,TRBJ2-1,.,TRBV11-2,11,CASSLTNEQFF,TGTGCCAGCAGCCTGACCAATGAGCAGTTCTTC
.,TRBJ2-7,.,TRBV19,14,CASSMVTAPYEQYF,TGTGCCAGTAGTATGGTGACGGCCCCCTACGAGCAGTACTTC
.,TRBJ1-2,.,TRBV19,14,CASSINGNLGGYTF,TGTGCCAGTAGTATTAATGGGAACCTGGGTGGCTACACCTTC
.,TRBJ1-2,.,TRBV6-5,15,CASSPIFDGNYGYTF,TGTGCCAGCAGTCCGATCTTCGACGGGAACTATGGCTACACCTTC
.,TRBJ1-2,.,TRBV10-3,17,CAISESMRQGANYGYTF,TGTGCCATCAGTGAGTCGATGAGGCAAGGAGCTAACTATGGCTACACCTTC
TRBD1,TRBJ1-2,once,TRBV29-1,13,CSVGQGILYGYTF,TGCAGCGTTGGACAGGGAATACTCTATGGCTACACCTTC
.,TRBJ1-2,.,TRBV28,13,CASSSQGNYGYTF,TGTGCCAGCAGCTCTCAGGGAAACTATGGCTACACCTTC
.,TRBJ2-5,.,TRBV7-6,14,CASSLVSMAETQYF,TGTGCCAGCAGCTTAGTTAGTATGGCAGAGACCCAGTACTTC
TRBD1,TRBJ1-4,medium-sized,TRBV4-3,16,CASSSRTGGAKEKLFF,TGCGCCAGCAGCTCGCGAACAGGGGGCGCTAAGGAAAAACTGTTTTTT
.,TRBJ1-4,.,TRBV7-9,16,CASSLGTGEEGEKLFF,TGTGCCAGCAGCTTAGGAACGGGGGAAGAAGGTGAAAAACTGTTTTTT